Sequencing of this T cell receptor (beta chain) was carried out in a study of blood T cell repertoires in COVID-19 (dated by TCRdb to the early 2020s). About the full investigation: The collaborator samples originated in the United States, Italy and Spain and spanned the acute and convalescent phases of COVID-19. Nearly every sample came with metadata listing a de-identified subject ID, COVID-19 status, age in years and sex. The material from the prospective study consisted of cDNA or gDNA derived from T cells, B-cell-depleted T cells, or PBMCs. Samples came from the ongoing ImmuneRACE study (first 160 participants) plus 1,254 subjects from 6 global collaborators. A freely available public database, intended as a resource for researchers studying the immune response to SARS-CoV-2, is where the repertoires were released. Where HLA class I and class II types were available, the types were taken from metadata supplied by the sample provider, not from assay-based typing. Deeply sampled blood TCRbeta repertoires from subjects exposed to, actively infected with, or recovered from COVID-19 were included in the dataset.

A remark on this clone: Its recognized antigen is unknown. No clone much larger than this one lies a single base away; base qualities are absent.

General conclusions and limits of the study: Clinical and demographic metadata were provided uncurated, with the amount varying by source and participant.

V is pared back by 3 bases and J by 18 bases, with 12 bases lying between the germline termini. There are 10 amino acids in the CDR3, from cysteine to phenylalanine inclusive. CDR3 DNA only is kept here, 30 bases in frame from base 1. The germline V gene (reference sequence) provides CDR1 DFQATT and CDR2 SNEGSKA. Participants in the prospective study were aged about 18 to 90 years, lived in about two dozen United States geographic areas, and enrolled through a virtual design. In the prospective study, cohorts were assigned on the basis of participant-reported clinical history obtained from a screening survey and a study questionnaire. Each participant in the prospective study had whole blood, serum and a nasopharyngeal or oropharyngeal swab collected by mobile phlebotomists. Over an approximately 2-month period, participants in the prospective study had the option of providing additional blood draws and questionnaires. Blood samples from the prospective study were shipped frozen or at room temperature prior to DNA extraction.

TCRbeta CDR3 regions were amplified from genomic DNA by means of the immunoSEQ Assay, a bias-controlled multiplex PCR. In the paper's pipeline: The number of nucleated cells in each sample was estimated by amplification of reference gene primers within the assay. To quantify the absolute abundance of each unique TCRbeta CDR3 rearrangement, sequence reads were collapsed and filtered. For each sample, productive Simpson clonality was calculated as the square root of Simpson's diversity index over productive rearrangements. As stored in TCRdb, this immuneACCESS dataset retains in-frame rearrangements with V and J assigned. A fraction of the clones does not appear; measured against another copy, unresolved V genes explain less than half of the discrepancy, and the remainder lacks a known reason. D and trimming come from the DNA, and the V and J calls and clone size come from that table. Present in this sample are about 270,000 clones, just over 90% of which were seen just once. Together, the top ten hold under 3% of the sample.

Recombination connected TRBV20-1 to TRBJ1-6, and possibly TRBD1, on 6 matching bases. This sequence originates from a woman aged 40-49 years with acute COVID-19. The sequencing sample was made of PBMCs or T cells enriched from blood (not recorded which). CDR3 protein: CSASLGAPHF. The nucleotide sequence is given as TGCAGTGCTAGTTTGGGGGCGCCCCACTTT.